This T cell receptor beta chain comes out of a study of cytomegalovirus exposure and HLA in healthy donors. Turning to the study itself: The 120 validation repertoires, a later analysis reported, used the same platform as the 700 or so repertoires from the first cohort.

Some clones are missing from TCRdb's copy, which holds only in-frame ones; the method was immunoSEQ multiplex PCR. The table shows about 60,000 clones, with around 96% occurring only once. Broader study findings: Reports described diagnosis of cytomegalovirus status by the classifier as highly specific and sensitive.

Worth noting for this clone: Its specificity is not known.

The sample taken for sequencing was PBMCs. This TCR derives from a man aged 18 to 29 in good health and CMV-seronegative.

As DNA, the CDR3 is TGTGCCAGCAGCGGATCAAAACAGATTATGAACACTGAAGCTTTCTTT. Translating it yields CASSGSKQIMNTEAFF. The genes are TRBV9 and TRBJ1-1; unclear D gene. The CDR3 is 16 residues long. Per the germline V gene, CDR1 is SGDLS and CDR2 is YYNGEE. Trimming removed 3 bases from V and 0 bases from J, with 15 bases in between.